The sequence of this TCR beta chain was determined in a study of Graves' ophthalmopathy and Graves' hyperthyroidism. About the research overall: Ahead of any treatment, peripheral blood was obtained at the initial diagnosis. General study points: Blood samples also showed most expanded thyroid clonotypes exceeding 0.001 frequency.

In its sample, this clonotype was seen many times. Its antigen is unidentified. Moderate-to-severe activity, with CAS ≥3, NOSPECS ≥4 and duration under 3 months, characterized the donors with ophthalmopathy. Serum thyroxine and TRAb, along with clinical symptoms, thyroid ultrasound and orbital computed tomography, were what diagnosis relied on. Amplification targeted the TCR beta CDR3 regions, with RNA transcripts as the source material. HTBI primers were used in a first-round RT-PCR, which preceded a second-round multiplex PCR. TCRdb reprocessed the multiplex PCR reads with MiXCR, giving one entry per CDR3 protein. The profile covers some 520,000 distinct CDR3 sequences, with 13% to 15% appearing a single time and approximately 9.8% taken by the ten largest. The CDR3 extends over 13 amino acids. The germline gives CDR1 MNHEY, CDR2 SVGAGI. V lost 8 bases and J lost 1, with 9 bases in between.

V usage is TRBV6-5 and J usage is TRBJ1-3; no definite D call. This clonotype was obtained from a woman aged 25 to 39 with Graves' ophthalmopathy. Sequencing was carried out using blood. This chain's CDR3 is CASGTSSGNTIYF. The CDR3 DNA follows: TGTGCCAGCGGAACAAGTTCTGGAAACACCATATATTTT.